The TCR beta chain under discussion was sequenced for a study of T cell responses to AZD1222 COVID-19 vaccine. Study background: Analysis merged second doses at about 4 or about 12 weeks.

The CDR3 covers 12 residues. Germline CDR1 SNHLY, CDR2 FYNNEI. V was pared by 7 bases and J by 6 bases, with 12 bases between. TCRdb's copy holds only in-frame clones and misses some; the assay was immunoSEQ multiplex PCR. The table has about 150,000 clones, approximately 89% seen once; the top ten hold more than 12%. This clone was counted once. Its antigen remains unknown. Study-level points and caveats: Regions 160-218 and 743-854 held dominance among vaccine-associated CD4 TCRs, which spanned spike. Two AZD1222 doses significantly raised spike-specific TCR breadth and depth over controls. No repertoire was sampled before or during the peak T cell response, only after it.

This clonotype was sampled from an adult in good health. This specimen consisted of peripheral blood, obtained on day 0 of AZD1222 vaccination. This sequence joins TRBV2 and TRBJ1-2; D may be TRBD1 (5 bases). The CDR3 loop reads CASMGGGDGYTF. The DNA of the CDR3 is TGTGCCAGCATGGGGGGAGGGGATGGCTACACCTTC.